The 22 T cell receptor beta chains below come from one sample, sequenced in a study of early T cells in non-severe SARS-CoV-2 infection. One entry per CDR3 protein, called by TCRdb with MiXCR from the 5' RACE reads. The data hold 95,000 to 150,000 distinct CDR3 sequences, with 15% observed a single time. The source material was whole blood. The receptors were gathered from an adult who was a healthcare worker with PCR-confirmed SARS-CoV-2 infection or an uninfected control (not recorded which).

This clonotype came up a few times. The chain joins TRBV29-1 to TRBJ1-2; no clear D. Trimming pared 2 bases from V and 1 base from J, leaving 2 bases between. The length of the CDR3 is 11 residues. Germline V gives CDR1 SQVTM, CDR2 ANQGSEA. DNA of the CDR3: TGCAGCGTTGAATATAACTATGGCTACACCTTC. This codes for CSVEYNYGYTF.

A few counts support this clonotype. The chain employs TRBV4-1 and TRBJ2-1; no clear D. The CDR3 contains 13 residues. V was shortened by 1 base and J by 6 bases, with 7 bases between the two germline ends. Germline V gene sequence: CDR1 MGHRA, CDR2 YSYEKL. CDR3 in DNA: TGCGCCAGCAGCCAAGGTCGCCCCAATGAGCAGTTCTTC. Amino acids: CASSQGRPNEQFF.

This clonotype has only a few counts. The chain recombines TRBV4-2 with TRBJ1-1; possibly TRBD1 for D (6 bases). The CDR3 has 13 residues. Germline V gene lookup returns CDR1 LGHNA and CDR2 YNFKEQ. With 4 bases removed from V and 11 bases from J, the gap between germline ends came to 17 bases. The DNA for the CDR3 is TGTGCCAGCAGCCCCCCACGACAGGTGGGGGCTTTCTTT. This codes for CASSPPRQVGAFF.

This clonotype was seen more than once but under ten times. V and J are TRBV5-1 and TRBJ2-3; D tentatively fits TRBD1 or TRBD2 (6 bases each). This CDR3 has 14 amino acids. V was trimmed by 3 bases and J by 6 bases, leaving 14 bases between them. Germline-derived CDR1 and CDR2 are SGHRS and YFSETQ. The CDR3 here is CASSYGGDRDTQYF. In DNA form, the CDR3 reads TGCGCCAGCAGCTACGGGGGAGACAGGGATACGCAGTATTTT.

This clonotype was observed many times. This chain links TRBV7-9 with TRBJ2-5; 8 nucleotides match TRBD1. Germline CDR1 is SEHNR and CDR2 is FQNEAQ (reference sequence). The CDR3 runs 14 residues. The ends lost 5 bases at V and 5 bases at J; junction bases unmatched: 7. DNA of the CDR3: TGTGCCAGCAGCCCGCGGACAGGGTTGGAGACCCAGTACTTC. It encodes CASSPRTGLETQYF. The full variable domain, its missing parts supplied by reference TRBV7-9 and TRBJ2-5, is DTGVSQNPRHKITKRGQNVTFRCDPISEHNRLYWYRQTLGQGPEFLTYFQNEAQLEKSRLLSDRFSAERPKGSFSTLEIQRTEQGDSAMYLCASSPRTGLETQYFGPGTRLLVL.

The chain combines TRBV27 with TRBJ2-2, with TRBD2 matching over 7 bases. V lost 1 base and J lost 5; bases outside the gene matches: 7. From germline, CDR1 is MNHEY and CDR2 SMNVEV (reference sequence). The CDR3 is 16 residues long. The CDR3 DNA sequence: TGTGCCAGCAGTTTATTAACCAGCGGGGCAACCGGGGAGCTGTTTTTT. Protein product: CASSLLTSGATGELFF.

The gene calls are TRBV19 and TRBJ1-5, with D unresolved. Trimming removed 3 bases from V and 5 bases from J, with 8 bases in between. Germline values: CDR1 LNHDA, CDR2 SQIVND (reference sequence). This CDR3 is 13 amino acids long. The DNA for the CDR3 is TGTGCCAGTAGTATTACCCCGGATCAGCCCCAGCATTTT. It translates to CASSITPDQPQHF.

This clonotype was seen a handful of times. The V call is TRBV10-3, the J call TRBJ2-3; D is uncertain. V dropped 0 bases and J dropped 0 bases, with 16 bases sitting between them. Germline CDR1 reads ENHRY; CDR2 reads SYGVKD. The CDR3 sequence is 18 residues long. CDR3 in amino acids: CAISESMISTTSTDTQYF. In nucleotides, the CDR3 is TGTGCCATCAGTGAGTCGATGATAAGCACAACTAGCACAGATACGCAGTATTTT.

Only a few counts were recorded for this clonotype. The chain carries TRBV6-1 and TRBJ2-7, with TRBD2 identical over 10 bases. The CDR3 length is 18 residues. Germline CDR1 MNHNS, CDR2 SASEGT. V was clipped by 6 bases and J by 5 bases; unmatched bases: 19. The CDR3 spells CASSGLGLAGVRIDEQYF. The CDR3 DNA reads TGTGCCAGCAGCGGGTTAGGGCTAGCGGGGGTTCGTATAGACGAGCAGTACTTC.

The CDR3 here is CASILTGGTEAFF. The DNA of the CDR3 is TGTGCCAGCATACTGACAGGGGGAACTGAAGCTTTCTTT. The rearrangement links TRBV12-3 or TRBV12-4 to TRBJ1-1; 9 positions agree with TRBD1. J was trimmed by 5 bases and V by 7 bases; bases with no gene match: 5. The CDR3 has 13 residues.

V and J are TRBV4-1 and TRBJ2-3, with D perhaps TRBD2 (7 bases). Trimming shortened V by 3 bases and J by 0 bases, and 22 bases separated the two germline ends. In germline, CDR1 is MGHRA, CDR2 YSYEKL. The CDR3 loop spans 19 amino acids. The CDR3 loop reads CASSQTSRGMSSSTDTQYF. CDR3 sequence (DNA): TGCGCCAGCAGCCAGACTAGCAGGGGTATGTCATCTAGCACAGATACGCAGTATTTT.

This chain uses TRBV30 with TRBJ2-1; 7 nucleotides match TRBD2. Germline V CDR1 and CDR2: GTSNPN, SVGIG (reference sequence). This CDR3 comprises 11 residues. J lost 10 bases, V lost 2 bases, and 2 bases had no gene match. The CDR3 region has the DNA TGTGCCTGGAGTCAGCGGGGAGAGCAGTTCTTC. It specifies CAWSQRGEQFF. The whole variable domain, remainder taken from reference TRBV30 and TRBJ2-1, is SQTIHQWPATLVQPVGSPLSLECTVEGTSNPNLYWYRQAAGRGLQLLFYSVGIGQISSEVPQNLSASRPQDRQFILSSKKLLLSDSGFYLCAWSQRGEQFFGPGTRLTVL.

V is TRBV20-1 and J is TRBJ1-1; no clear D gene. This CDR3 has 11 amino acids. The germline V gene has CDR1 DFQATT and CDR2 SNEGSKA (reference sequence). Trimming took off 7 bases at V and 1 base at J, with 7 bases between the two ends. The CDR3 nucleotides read TGCAGTGGGAGAGGGAACACTGAAGCTTTCTTT. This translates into CSGRGNTEAFF.

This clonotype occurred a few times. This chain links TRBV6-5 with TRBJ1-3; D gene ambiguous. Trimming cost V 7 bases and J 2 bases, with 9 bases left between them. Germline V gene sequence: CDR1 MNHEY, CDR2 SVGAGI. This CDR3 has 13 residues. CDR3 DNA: TGTGCCAGCACCCACCCCCCTGGAAACACCATATATTTT. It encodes CASTHPPGNTIYF.

CDR3 nucleotide sequence: TGCGCCAGCAGCCTAGCGGGGGGGTCTTCCAATGAGCAGTTCTTC. As protein: CASSLAGGSSNEQFF. The chain recombines TRBV5-1 with TRBJ2-1; 12 positions agree with TRBD2. From germline, CDR1 is SGHRS and CDR2 YFSETQ. This CDR3 is built from 15 residues. J gave up 6 bases and V 4 bases, and 5 bases lay outside the gene matches.

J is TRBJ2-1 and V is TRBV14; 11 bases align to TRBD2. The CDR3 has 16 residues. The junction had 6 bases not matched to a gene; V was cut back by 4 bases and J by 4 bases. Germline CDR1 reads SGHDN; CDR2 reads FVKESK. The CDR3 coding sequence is TGTGCCAGCAGCCGGCAACTAGCGGGGGCGTACAATGAGCAGTTCTTC. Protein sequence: CASSRQLAGAYNEQFF. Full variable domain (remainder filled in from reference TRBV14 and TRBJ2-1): EAGVTQFPSHSVIEKGQTVTLRCDPISGHDNLYWYRRVMGKEIKFLLHFVKESKQDESGMPNNRFLAERTGGTYSTLKVQPAELEDSGVYFCASSRQLAGAYNEQFFGPGTRLTVL.

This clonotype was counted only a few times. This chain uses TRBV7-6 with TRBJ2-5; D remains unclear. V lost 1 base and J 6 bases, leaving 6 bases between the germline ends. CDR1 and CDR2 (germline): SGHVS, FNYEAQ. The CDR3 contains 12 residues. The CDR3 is CASSLDRKTQYF. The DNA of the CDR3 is TGTGCCAGCAGCTTAGATCGAAAGACCCAGTACTTC.

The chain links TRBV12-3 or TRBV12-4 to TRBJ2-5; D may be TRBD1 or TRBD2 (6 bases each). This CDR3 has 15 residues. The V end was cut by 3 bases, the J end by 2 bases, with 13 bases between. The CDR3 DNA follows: TGTGCCAGCAGTTTCTCGGGGGCGCGACAAGAGACCCAGTACTTC. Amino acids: CASSFSGARQETQYF.

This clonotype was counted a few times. The CDR3 here is CSAEEDRSGNTIYF. The CDR3 DNA reads TGCAGTGCGGAAGAAGACCGCTCTGGAAACACCATATATTTT. V usage is TRBV20-1 and J usage is TRBJ1-3; no definite D call. V lost 6 bases and J lost 0, with 12 bases in between. The CDR3 consists of 14 residues. Germline CDR1 reads DFQATT; CDR2 reads SNEGSKA (reference sequence).

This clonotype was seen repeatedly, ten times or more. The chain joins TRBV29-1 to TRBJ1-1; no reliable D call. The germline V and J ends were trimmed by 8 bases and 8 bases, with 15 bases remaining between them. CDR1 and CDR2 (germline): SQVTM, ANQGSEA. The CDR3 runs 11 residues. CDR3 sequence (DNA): TGCAGCACAAAATCCCCCCACGAAGCTTTCTTT. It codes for CSTKSPHEAFF. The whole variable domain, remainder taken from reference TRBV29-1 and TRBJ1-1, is SAVISQKPSRDICQRGTSLTIQCQVDSQVTMMFWYRQQPGQSLTLIATANQGSEATYESGFVIDKFPISRPNLTFSTLTVSNMSPEDSSIYLCSTKSPHEAFFGQGTRLTVV.

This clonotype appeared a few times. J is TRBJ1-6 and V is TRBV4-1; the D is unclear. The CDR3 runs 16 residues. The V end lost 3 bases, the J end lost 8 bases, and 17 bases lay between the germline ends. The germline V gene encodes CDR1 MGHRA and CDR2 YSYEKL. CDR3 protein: CASSHLFRGNDSPLHF. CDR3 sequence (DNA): TGCGCCAGCAGCCATTTATTCCGAGGGAACGATTCACCCCTCCACTTT.

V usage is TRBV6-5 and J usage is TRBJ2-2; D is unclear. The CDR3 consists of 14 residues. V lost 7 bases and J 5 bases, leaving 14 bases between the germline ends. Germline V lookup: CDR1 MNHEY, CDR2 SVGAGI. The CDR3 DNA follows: TGTGCCAGCACCCGAAATACAAGGACCGGGGAGCTGTTTTTT. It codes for CASTRNTRTGELFF.